These 32 T cell receptor beta chains originate from one sample sequenced in a study of blood T cell repertoires in COVID-19. Here immunoSEQ multiplex PCR was the method, and the copy in TCRdb shows in-frame clones only, minus some. The profile covers approximately 380,000 clones, with more than 85% appearing a single time and just over 0.85% taken by the ten largest. Sequenced input: PBMCs or T cells enriched from blood (not recorded which). The receptors come from a middle-aged woman who had been exposed to COVID-19.

V usage is TRBV12-3 or TRBV12-4 and J usage is TRBJ2-3; no reliable D call. The CDR3 sequence is 13 residues long. V lost 2 bases to trimming and J lost 6 bases, with 9 bases between them. CDR3 residues: CASSLPPGDTQYF. In DNA, the CDR3 is TGTGCCAGCAGTTTACCCCCCGGGGATACGCAGTATTTT.

The chain employs TRBV12-3 or TRBV12-4 and TRBJ1-6, with TRBD1 matching 7 bases. CDR3 size: 13 residues. With 5 bases clipped from V and 9 bases from J, the junction kept 4 bases outside the gene matches. The CDR3: CASSDRVGSPLHF. As DNA, the CDR3 is TGTGCCAGCAGTGACAGGGTTGGTTCACCCCTCCACTTT.

This chain joins TRBV24-1 and TRBJ2-1; 8 bases are a match to TRBD1. Germline-derived CDR1 and CDR2 are KGHDR and SFDVKD. V gave up 4 bases and J gave up 9 bases; unmatched junction bases: 7. This CDR3 is 14 amino acids long. CDR3 residues: CATSEPDRDTEQFF. Written as DNA, the CDR3 is TGTGCCACCAGTGAACCGGACAGGGATACTGAGCAGTTCTTC.

The chain couples TRBV25-1 to TRBJ1-1; D uncertain. CDR1 and CDR2 from the germline V gene are MGHDK and SYGVNS. The CDR3 is made up of 11 amino acids. Deletions cut 8 bases from V and 8 bases from J, with 12 bases between. The CDR3 is CASGEVREAFF. CDR3 coding DNA: TGTGCCAGCGGGGAGGTTAGGGAAGCTTTCTTT.

The CDR3: CASSAGEGGFSGNTIYF. For the CDR3, the DNA is TGTGCCAGCAGCGCCGGGGAAGGGGGCTTTTCTGGAAACACCATATATTTT. The V gene is TRBV9, the J gene TRBJ1-3, with 7 bases lining up with TRBD1. Germline CDR1 is SGDLS and CDR2 is YYNGEE. CDR3 length: 17 residues. The trim removed 3 bases at V and 1 base at J, leaving 10 bases unmatched.

This chain links TRBV29-1 with TRBJ1-2, with D unclear. V lost 4 bases, J lost 4 bases, and 4 bases lay in between. The CDR3 length is 10 residues. Germline loops: CDR1 SQVTM, CDR2 ANQGSEA. The CDR3 here is CSVVSYGYTF. CDR3 sequence (DNA): TGCAGCGTTGTCAGCTATGGCTACACCTTC.

This chain links TRBV30 with TRBJ1-6; weak D call: TRBD1 (5 bases). This CDR3 is built from 13 residues. CDR1 is GTSNPN and CDR2 is SVGIG in the germline V gene (reference sequence). Trimming stripped 4 bases from V and 5 bases from J, with 9 bases between. The CDR3 DNA is TGTGCCTGGAACGGGGGGAATAATTCACCCCTCCACTTT. Its translation is CAWNGGNNSPLHF.

The V call is TRBV29-1, the J call TRBJ1-1; 7 bases fit TRBD1. From germline, CDR1 is SQVTM and CDR2 ANQGSEA. This CDR3 has 13 amino acids. After removal of 8 bases from V and 4 bases from J, the junction contained 10 bases not matched to a gene. CDR3 in amino acids: CSFTGTVRTEAFF. The CDR3 DNA reads TGCAGCTTCACCGGGACAGTTCGCACTGAAGCTTTCTTT.

This rearrangement joins TRBV19 to TRBJ1-1; 9 bases map to TRBD1. Unmatched junction bases numbered 5, after V lost 9 bases and J lost 3 bases. The CDR3 extends over 13 amino acids. Germline-derived CDR1 and CDR2 are LNHDA and SQIVND (reference sequence). In DNA, the CDR3 is TGTGCCAGCGACGACAGGGGGGACACTGAAGCTTTCTTT. This translates into CASDDRGDTEAFF. Variable domain in full (rest from reference TRBV19 and TRBJ1-1): DGGITQSPKYLFRKEGQNVTLSCEQNLNHDAMYWYRQDPGQGLRLIYYSQIVNDFQKGDIAEGYSVSREKKESFPLTVTSAQKNPTAFYLCASDDRGDTEAFFGQGTRLTVV.

V gene TRBV29-1 combines with J gene TRBJ1-1, with D perhaps matching TRBD1 (5 bases). Germline CDR1 and CDR2: SQVTM and ANQGSEA. V was trimmed by 6 bases and J by 1 base, leaving 12 bases between them. The CDR3 contains 13 residues. CDR3: CSVSTVENTEAFF. The CDR3 DNA is TGCAGCGTATCGACAGTTGAGAACACTGAAGCTTTCTTT.

J is TRBJ1-4 and V is TRBV19, with TRBD1 as a possible D gene (5 bases). Trimming took off 4 bases at V and 1 base at J, with 10 bases between the two ends. Per germline, CDR1 LNHDA and CDR2 SQIVND (reference sequence). The CDR3 has 15 residues. The CDR3 protein is CASSTPGLTNEKLFF. In nucleotides, the CDR3 is TGTGCCAGTAGTACACCGGGACTAACTAATGAAAAACTGTTTTTT.

V and J are TRBV29-1 and TRBJ2-3, with unresolved D. The germline gives CDR1 SQVTM, CDR2 ANQGSEA. The germline V and J ends were trimmed by 3 bases and 7 bases, with 14 bases remaining between them. The CDR3 contains 13 residues. The CDR3: CSVDYASGHTQYF. In DNA, the CDR3 is TGCAGCGTTGATTACGCCAGTGGCCATACGCAGTATTTT.

This clone was counted between two and nine times. This chain joins TRBV11-2 and TRBJ2-7; tentative D call: TRBD1 (5 bases). The germline gives CDR1 SGHAT, CDR2 FQNNGV. The CDR3 covers 12 residues. Trimming took 1 base from V and 7 from J, leaving 8 bases between them. The chain's CDR3 is CASSLGGREQYF. The CDR3 bases are TGTGCCAGCAGCTTAGGGGGCAGGGAGCAGTACTTC. Based on the CDR3 plus reference TRBV11-2 and TRBJ2-7, the full variable domain is EAGVAQSPRYKIIEKRQSVAFWCNPISGHATLYWYQQILGQGPKLLIQFQNNGVVDDSQLPKDRFSAERLKGVDSTLKIQPAKLEDSAVYLCASSLGGREQYFGPGTRLTVT.

The chain has TRBV7-9 and TRBJ2-2; D gene unclear. V was trimmed by 1 base and J by 3 bases, leaving 6 bases between them. This CDR3 has 14 amino acids. Germline-derived CDR1 and CDR2 are SEHNR and FQNEAQ (reference sequence). This CDR3 is CASSLGPDTGELFF. As DNA, the CDR3 is TGTGCCAGCAGCTTAGGTCCTGACACCGGGGAGCTGTTTTTT.

V gene TRBV7-2 combines with J gene TRBJ1-5, with D perhaps matching TRBD1 (5 bases). Germline V gives CDR1 SGHTA, CDR2 FQGNSA. The CDR3 consists of 14 residues. V shed 5 bases and J shed 4 bases, with 12 bases lying between them. The CDR3 here is CASSGAAGNQPQHF. DNA of the CDR3: TGTGCCAGCAGCGGCGCGGCAGGGAATCAGCCCCAGCATTTT.

CDR3 in amino acids: CASRPFFGGYGYTF. CDR3 DNA: TGTGCCAGCAGGCCTTTTTTTGGGGGGTATGGCTACACCTTC. This chain connects TRBV7-8 to TRBJ1-2, with D perhaps matching TRBD1 (5 bases). CDR1 and CDR2 from the germline V gene are SGHVS and FQNEAQ. The V end lost 6 bases, the J end lost 5 bases, and 16 bases lay between the germline ends. The CDR3 runs to 14 residues. Supplemented by reference TRBV7-8 and TRBJ1-2, the full variable domain reads GAGVSQSPRYKVAKRGQDVALRCDPISGHVSLFWYQQALGQGPEFLTYFQNEAQLDKSGLPSDRFFAERPEGSVSTLKIQRTQQEDSAVYLCASRPFFGGYGYTFGSGTRLTVV.

This clone appeared once. This chain connects TRBV7-2 to TRBJ1-5, with D tentatively TRBD1 (5 bases). V lost 1 base, J lost 5 bases, and 12 bases lay in between. CDR1 is SGHTA and CDR2 is FQGNSA in the germline V gene. The CDR3 contains 15 residues. The CDR3 nucleotides are TGTGCCAGCAGCTTAGACGGGGGGAGGGATCAGCCCCAGCATTTT. Its protein product is CASSLDGGRDQPQHF.

The chain couples TRBV27 to TRBJ1-2; D might be TRBD1 (6 bases). The V and J ends lost 3 bases and 4 bases respectively, with 15 bases between them. The germline CDR1 and CDR2 sequences are MNHEY and SMNVEV (reference sequence). The CDR3 covers 15 residues. CDR3 amino acids: CASSFLDSRFYGYTF. CDR3 in DNA: TGTGCCAGCAGTTTCCTGGACAGCAGATTCTATGGCTACACCTTC.

J is TRBJ2-7 and V is TRBV11-1; TRBD1 agrees at 8 bases. The CDR3 is 12 amino acids. The V gene end was trimmed by 4 bases and the J gene end by 5 bases; junction bases not matched to a gene: 1. The germline V gene encodes CDR1 SGHAT and CDR2 FQDESV (reference sequence). The CDR3, as DNA: TGTGCCAGCAGCTCGGACAGGGACGAGCAGTACTTC. Encoded protein: CASSSDRDEQYF.

V is TRBV5-1 and J is TRBJ2-7, with 16 bases that match TRBD2. The CDR3 length is 15 residues. V shed 4 bases and J 7 bases; nucleotides not matched to a gene: 5. The germline gives CDR1 SGHRS, CDR2 YFSETQ. The CDR3 spells CASSPGLAGGREQYF. In DNA, the CDR3 is TGCGCCAGCAGCCCGGGACTAGCGGGGGGGCGGGAGCAGTACTTC.

This chain connects TRBV19 to TRBJ1-5; no clear D gene. Germline-derived CDR1 and CDR2 are LNHDA and SQIVND (reference sequence). The CDR3 is 14 amino acids. The ends were cut back, 2 bases at V and 4 bases at J, with 9 bases in the middle. Here the CDR3 reads CASSILPGNQPQHF. The CDR3, as DNA: TGTGCCAGTAGTATATTGCCGGGTAATCAGCCCCAGCATTTT.

The gene calls are TRBV19 and TRBJ1-1, with 11 nucleotides matching TRBD1. The CDR3 covers 19 residues. Unmatched junction bases numbered 15, after V lost 1 base and J lost 5 bases. Germline assignment: CDR1 LNHDA and CDR2 SQIVND (reference sequence). Written as DNA, the CDR3 is TGTGCCAGTAGTATAGCCCGAACCCCGGACAGGGGGCTGGGTACTGAAGCTTTCTTT. It codes for CASSIARTPDRGLGTEAFF. Supplemented by reference TRBV19 and TRBJ1-1, the full variable domain reads DGGITQSPKYLFRKEGQNVTLSCEQNLNHDAMYWYRQDPGQGLRLIYYSQIVNDFQKGDIAEGYSVSREKKESFPLTVTSAQKNPTAFYLCASSIARTPDRGLGTEAFFGQGTRLTVV.

The chain recombines TRBV11-2 with TRBJ1-2; D is perhaps TRBD1 (5 bases). The CDR3 loop spans 13 amino acids. Germline CDR1 reads SGHAT; CDR2 reads FQNNGV. V lost 5 bases and J lost 4, with 11 bases in between. The DNA for the CDR3 is TGTGCCAGCAGCCTTAGGGGCGGCTATGGCTACACCTTC. Translating it yields CASSLRGGYGYTF.

The chain is built from TRBV12-3 or TRBV12-4 and TRBJ2-1, with D possibly being TRBD2 (6 bases). The CDR3 runs 12 residues. V gave up 10 bases and J gave up 7 bases, with 14 bases separating them. The CDR3 loop reads CATRRRGNEQFF. The CDR3 DNA reads TGTGCCACCAGGCGCCGGGGGAATGAGCAGTTCTTC.

The CDR3 loop is CSVAKKLGQGGTEAFF. CDR3 in DNA: TGCAGCGTCGCAAAGAAATTGGGACAGGGGGGCACTGAAGCTTTCTTT. The chain employs TRBV29-1 and TRBJ1-1; 11 nucleotides match TRBD1. The germline gives CDR1 SQVTM, CDR2 ANQGSEA. Germline trimming cut 6 bases from V and 4 bases from J; bases unmatched to any gene: 13. The CDR3 length is 16 residues.

The chain carries TRBV5-1 and TRBJ1-3; D is possibly TRBD1 (5 bases). Trimming removed 0 bases at V and 0 bases at J, with 10 bases between. Germline CDR1 reads SGHRS; CDR2 reads YFSETQ. This CDR3 region has 16 residues. CDR3 residues: CASSLARGGSGNTIYF. Here the CDR3 DNA reads TGCGCCAGCAGCTTGGCGCGGGGGGGCTCTGGAAACACCATATATTTT.

The gene calls are TRBV7-6 and TRBJ2-7; the match to TRBD1 covers 10 bases. From germline, CDR1 is SGHVS and CDR2 FNYEAQ. The junction had 12 bases not matched to a gene; V was cut back by 4 bases and J by 3 bases. The CDR3 has 17 amino acids. CDR3 sequence (DNA): TGTGCCAGCAGCTCCCATTCGGGGACAGGGGACGTCTACGAGCAGTACTTC. Translation gives CASSSHSGTGDVYEQYF.

The rearrangement joins TRBV14 to TRBJ2-1, with 7 bases fitting TRBD1. The V and J ends lost 2 bases and 5 bases, in that order; junction bases with no gene match: 9. From germline, CDR1 is SGHDN and CDR2 FVKESK. The CDR3 extends over 16 amino acids. In DNA, the CDR3 is TGTGCCAGCAGCCAAAGGACGGACAGGCTTAACAATGAGCAGTTCTTC. It codes for CASSQRTDRLNNEQFF.

The genes are TRBV3-1 (or the pseudogene TRBV3-2) and TRBJ2-5; D ambiguous. Trimming stripped 1 base from V and 7 bases from J, with 7 bases between. This CDR3 is built from 12 residues. CDR1 and CDR2 (germline): LGHDT, YNNKEL (reference sequence). The CDR3 reads CASSQARVTQYF. CDR3 sequence (DNA): TGTGCCAGCAGCCAAGCACGGGTGACCCAGTACTTC.

V gene TRBV4-1 combines with J gene TRBJ2-7, with 7 bases matching TRBD1. J lost 3 bases, V lost 4 bases, and 6 bases had no gene match. The CDR3 has 14 amino acids. Germline V gene lookup returns CDR1 MGHRA and CDR2 YSYEKL. CDR3 in amino acids: CASSPTGLVYEQYF. CDR3 in DNA: TGCGCCAGCAGCCCGACAGGGCTCGTCTACGAGCAGTACTTC.

This chain uses TRBV19 with TRBJ1-1, with TRBD1 identical over 7 bases. From germline, CDR1 is LNHDA and CDR2 SQIVND (reference sequence). This CDR3 has 15 residues. V lost 6 bases and J lost 5; bases outside the gene matches: 12. The CDR3 coding sequence is TGTGCCAGTAGATCCGGGGCAGGGGGTGGAACTGAAGCTTTCTTT. Amino acid sequence: CASRSGAGGGTEAFF.

The chain combines TRBV7-6 with TRBJ2-5; 10 bases agree with TRBD2. Germline-derived CDR1 and CDR2 are SGHVS and FNYEAQ. The CDR3 has 17 residues. The V segment lost 5 bases and the J segment 1 base; nucleotides outside the gene matches: 10. The CDR3 loop is CASSPEALAGVQETQYF. CDR3 DNA sequence: TGTGCCAGCAGCCCGGAAGCCCTAGCGGGGGTCCAAGAGACCCAGTACTTC.